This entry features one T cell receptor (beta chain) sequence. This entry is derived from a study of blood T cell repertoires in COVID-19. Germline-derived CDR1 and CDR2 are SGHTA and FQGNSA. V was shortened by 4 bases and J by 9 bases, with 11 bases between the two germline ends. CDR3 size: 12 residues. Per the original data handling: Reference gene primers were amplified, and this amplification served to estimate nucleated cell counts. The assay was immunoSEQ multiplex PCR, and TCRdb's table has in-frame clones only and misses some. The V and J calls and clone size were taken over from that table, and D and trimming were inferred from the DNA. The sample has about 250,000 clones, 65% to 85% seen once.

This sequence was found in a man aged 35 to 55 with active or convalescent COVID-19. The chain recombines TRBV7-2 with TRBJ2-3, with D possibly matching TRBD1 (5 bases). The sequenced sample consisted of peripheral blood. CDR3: CASSSQRQTQYF. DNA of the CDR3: TGTGCCAGCAGCTCCCAACGACAGACGCAGTATTTT. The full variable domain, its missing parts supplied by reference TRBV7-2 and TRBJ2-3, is GAGVSQSPSNKVTEKGKDVELRCDPISGHTALYWYRQSLGQGLEFLIYFQGNSAPDKSGLPSDRFSAERTGGSVSTLTIQRTQQEDSAVYLCASSSQRQTQYFGPGTRLTVL.